This passage covers 17 T cell receptor beta chains from one sample sequenced in a study of blood T cell repertoires in COVID-19. Some clones are missing from TCRdb's copy, which holds only in-frame ones; the method was immunoSEQ multiplex PCR. The sample contains under 120,000 clones, under 75% of which appear only once. Sequenced sample: peripheral blood. The receptors were gathered from a man at least 80 years old with acute or convalescent COVID-19.

The CDR3 spells CASSLTGAGVANEQFF. The DNA for the CDR3 is TGCGCCAGCAGCTTGACCGGAGCGGGAGTCGCCAATGAGCAGTTCTTC. The chain is built from TRBV5-1 and TRBJ2-1; 8 bases match TRBD2. The junction had 9 bases not matched to a gene; V was cut back by 1 base and J by 6 bases. CDR1 is SGHRS, CDR2 YFSETQ, per germline. The CDR3 contains 16 residues.

The rearrangement uses TRBV19 and TRBJ2-1; 13 nucleotides align to TRBD2. J was trimmed by 9 bases and V by 4 bases; bases with no gene match: 6. The germline CDR1 and CDR2 sequences are LNHDA and SQIVND (reference sequence). The CDR3 length is 15 residues. This chain's CDR3 is CASSTGLAGEGEQFF. CDR3 nucleotides: TGTGCCAGTAGTACCGGACTAGCGGGAGAGGGTGAGCAGTTCTTC.

The sample holds a few counts of this clone. V gene TRBV27 combines with J gene TRBJ2-1, with 8 positions matching TRBD2. CDR1 is MNHEY, CDR2 SMNVEV, per germline (reference sequence). Trimming at V came to 5 bases and at J to 2 bases, leaving 8 bases not matched to a gene. CDR3 size: 16 residues. The CDR3 region has the DNA TGTGCCAGCAGTGCAATAGCGGGGACACCCTACAATGAGCAGTTCTTC. Translation: CASSAIAGTPYNEQFF.

This chain uses TRBV3-1 (or the pseudogene TRBV3-2) with TRBJ2-3; possible D gene TRBD1, 6 bases. Germline V gene data show CDR1 as LGHDT and CDR2 as YNNKEL (reference sequence). V gave up 0 bases and J gave up 2 bases, with 12 bases separating them. CDR3 size: 16 residues. The CDR3 sequence is CASSQEYQGITDTQYF. Here the CDR3 DNA reads TGTGCCAGCAGCCAAGAGTACCAGGGGATCACAGATACGCAGTATTTT.

J is TRBJ1-5 and V is TRBV6-2 or TRBV6-3; D is perhaps TRBD1 (5 bases). Germline CDR1 is MNHEY and CDR2 is SVGEGT. The CDR3 has 14 amino acids. V was shortened by 6 bases and J by 7 bases, with 16 bases between the two germline ends. The CDR3 DNA follows: TGTGCCAGCAGCAACCCGCAGGGATGGCAGCCCCAGCATTTT. Amino acid sequence: CASSNPQGWQPQHF.

This chain links TRBV10-3 with TRBJ2-2; 10 bases align to TRBD2. From germline, CDR1 is ENHRY and CDR2 SYGVKD. CDR3 length: 16 residues. The V and J ends lost 2 bases and 6 bases, in that order; junction bases with no gene match: 6. The CDR3 nucleotides read TGTGCCATCAGTGAGGGTACTAGCGGGAAGGCCGGGGAGCTGTTTTTT. This translates into CAISEGTSGKAGELFF.

The genes are TRBV3-1 (or the pseudogene TRBV3-2) and TRBJ2-7; possibly TRBD2 for D (5 bases). The CDR3 extends over 14 amino acids. Trimming took off 4 bases at V and 3 bases at J, with 13 bases between the two ends. Germline V gene lookup returns CDR1 LGHDT and CDR2 YNNKEL (reference sequence). The CDR3 DNA follows: TGTGCCAGCAGCCTCCATGGTAGCGACTACGAGCAGTACTTC. This translates into CASSLHGSDYEQYF.

This chain uses TRBV18 with TRBJ2-3; 9 bases map to TRBD2. The germline CDR1 and CDR2 sequences are KGHSH and LQKENI. The V gene end was trimmed by 3 bases and the J gene end by 3 bases; junction bases not matched to a gene: 13. The CDR3 is 18 residues long. CDR3 DNA: TGTGCCAGCTCACCGGGCCTGGTCGGACTAGCGAATACAGATACGCAGTATTTT. Translation: CASSPGLVGLANTDTQYF.

The gene calls are TRBV28 and TRBJ2-1, with a possible D match to TRBD2 (6 bases). Germline CDR1 reads MDHEN; CDR2 reads SYDVKM. The CDR3 is 14 residues long. V lost 4 bases and J lost 8, with 15 bases in between. DNA of the CDR3: TGTGCCAGCAGTTCTCCGGGAGTGGGGTATGAGCAGTTCTTC. Translating gives CASSSPGVGYEQFF.

The genes are TRBV7-3 and TRBJ2-2, with TRBD2 matching 10 bases. Trimming took 1 base from V and 5 from J; bases not matched to a gene: 4. There are 16 residues in the CDR3. Per germline, CDR1 SGHTA and CDR2 FQGTGA. The CDR3 nucleotides read TGTGCCAGCAGCTTAATAGCGGGAGGCGAGACCGGGGAGCTGTTTTTT. This gives the protein CASSLIAGGETGELFF.

V and J are TRBV7-8 and TRBJ2-3; possibly TRBD2 for D (6 bases). Trimming stripped 5 bases from V and 2 bases from J, with 8 bases between. In germline, CDR1 is SGHVS, CDR2 FQNEAQ. The CDR3 has 13 amino acids. CDR3 nucleotides: TGTGCCAGCAGCGGGGGGATCACAGATACGCAGTATTTT. It translates to CASSGGITDTQYF.

The gene calls are TRBV29-1 and TRBJ2-5; perhaps TRBD2 as D (6 bases). Deletions cut 7 bases from V and 8 bases from J, with 17 bases between. Per germline, CDR1 SQVTM and CDR2 ANQGSEA. The CDR3 runs to 12 residues. The chain's CDR3 is CSGRDQLGTQYF. Here the CDR3 DNA reads TGCAGCGGGAGGGACCAATTAGGCACCCAGTACTTC.

This clone was observed many times. The chain employs TRBV7-8 and TRBJ2-7; 9 bases fit TRBD2. Germline V gives CDR1 SGHVS, CDR2 FQNEAQ. The CDR3 contains 15 residues. J was trimmed by 6 bases and V by 4 bases; bases with no gene match: 10. The CDR3 nucleotides read TGTGCCAGCAGCTCCCGGACTAGCGTTAATGGCGAGCAGTACTTC. Protein product: CASSSRTSVNGEQYF.

V is TRBV10-3 and J is TRBJ1-3; the D gene is possibly TRBD1 (5 bases). Trimming stripped 3 bases from V and 0 bases from J, with 9 bases between. The CDR3 runs 15 residues. Germline values: CDR1 ENHRY, CDR2 SYGVKD. This CDR3 is CAISDSQGSGNTIYF. CDR3 in DNA: TGTGCCATCAGTGACAGTCAGGGCTCTGGAAACACCATATATTTT.

This clone has just a few counts. This chain links TRBV9 with TRBJ1-5, with D possibly being TRBD1 (5 bases). The V end lost 1 base, the J end lost 6 bases, and 14 bases lay between the germline ends. CDR3 length equals 15 residues. Per the germline V gene, CDR1 is SGDLS and CDR2 is YYNGEE. The CDR3 region is CASSVTGASAQPQHF. Here the CDR3 DNA reads TGTGCCAGCAGCGTAACTGGGGCCAGCGCTCAGCCCCAGCATTTT.

The chain links TRBV19 to TRBJ2-1; D gene uncertain. Germline values: CDR1 LNHDA, CDR2 SQIVND (reference sequence). V was trimmed by 6 bases and J by 7 bases, leaving 10 bases between them. CDR3 length: 12 residues. The CDR3 sequence is CASSFSLNEQFF. The DNA of the CDR3 is TGTGCCAGTAGCTTTTCTTTAAATGAGCAGTTCTTC.

V is TRBV2 and J is TRBJ2-7; 8 positions agree with TRBD1. The CDR3 runs 13 residues. The germline CDR1 and CDR2 sequences are SNHLY and FYNNEI. The J segment lost 6 bases and the V segment lost 7 bases, leaving 8 bases of the junction unmatched. The CDR3 loop is CASKLAGGGEQYF. CDR3 coding DNA: TGTGCCAGCAAGCTGGCAGGGGGCGGCGAGCAGTACTTC.